Each of the 13 T cell receptor beta chains below was sequenced from the same sample in a study of beta chain features in type 1 diabetes. Expressed TCRB transcripts got sequenced, as all isolated RNA was reverse transcribed. The method was immunoSEQ multiplex PCR; TCRdb's version includes in-frame clones alone and lacks a portion of them. Among under 400,000 clones listed, 10% to 15% were seen once. Study conclusions and caveats: Shorter TCRB CDR3s, moderately but significantly so, marked every one of the four CD4+ subsets in Type 1 diabetes patients.

The antigens for these receptors are not known. Sequenced material: naive CD4+ T cells from blood. The receptor source for this set is a woman in her late teens or twenties with type 1 diabetes.

This clone was observed a handful of times. The gene calls are TRBV7-9 and TRBJ1-2, with a tentative D call TRBD1 (5 bases). Trimming removed 3 bases from V and 3 bases from J, with 14 bases in between. CDR3 size: 15 residues. CDR1 and CDR2 from the germline V gene are SEHNR and FQNEAQ (reference sequence). This CDR3 reads CASSFLSPGDYGYTF. The CDR3 DNA reads as TGTGCCAGCAGCTTTTTGTCGCCGGGGGACTATGGCTACACCTTC.

V is TRBV6-5 and J is TRBJ1-1; D unresolved. V lost 0 bases and J lost 8, with 16 bases in between. There are 15 residues in the CDR3. CDR1 MNHEY and CDR2 SVGAGI come from the germline V gene. The CDR3 sequence is CASSYSVAKSREAFF. CDR3 sequence (DNA): TGTGCCAGCAGTTACTCGGTCGCCAAGTCCAGGGAAGCTTTCTTT.

This clone came up a few times. The V gene is TRBV11-2, the J gene TRBJ1-5; possibly TRBD1 for D (5 bases). V was clipped by 1 base and J by 4 bases, with 20 bases between them. CDR1 and CDR2 from the germline V gene are SGHAT and FQNNGV. The CDR3 is 18 residues long. In nucleotides, the CDR3 is TGTGCCAGCAGCTTAGGTGGGGCGGGGACTGGCGGAAATCAGCCCCAGCATTTT. Residues: CASSLGGAGTGGNQPQHF.

The J gene is TRBJ2-4, the V gene TRBV18; 11 bases are a match to TRBD2. This CDR3 has 14 residues. From germline, CDR1 is KGHSH and CDR2 LQKENI. The V gene end was trimmed by 3 bases and the J gene end by 6 bases; junction bases not matched to a gene: 1. Here the CDR3 DNA reads TGTGCCAGCTCACCGGGGACTAGCGGAAACATTCAGTACTTC. Its translation is CASSPGTSGNIQYF.

This chain connects TRBV30 to TRBJ2-7; possible D gene TRBD1, 6 bases. The germline CDR1 and CDR2 sequences are GTSNPN and SVGIG (reference sequence). V dropped 3 bases and J dropped 2 bases, with 17 bases sitting between them. The CDR3 length is 15 residues. CDR3 protein: CAWSPGPGHPYEQYF. DNA of the CDR3: TGTGCCTGGAGCCCGGGGCCGGGACACCCCTACGAGCAGTACTTC.

This sequence joins TRBV2 and TRBJ2-7; D is possibly TRBD2 (6 bases). V lost 1 base, J lost 4 bases, and 11 bases lay in between. Germline V gene sequence: CDR1 SNHLY, CDR2 FYNNEI. The CDR3 extends over 14 amino acids. CDR3 residues: CASSEGRRGYEQYF. CDR3 DNA: TGTGCCAGCAGTGAAGGAAGGAGGGGTTACGAGCAGTACTTC. Variable domain in full (rest from reference TRBV2 and TRBJ2-7): EPEVTQTPSHQVTQMGQEVILRCVPISNHLYFYWYRQILGQKVEFLVSFYNNEISEKSEIFDDQFSVERPDGSNFTLKIRSTKLEDSAMYFCASSEGRRGYEQYFGPGTRLTVT.

The gene calls are TRBV5-1 and TRBJ2-1, with 13 bases lining up with TRBD2. From germline, CDR1 is SGHRS and CDR2 YFSETQ. V gave up 5 bases and J gave up 10 bases; unmatched junction bases: 9. The length of the CDR3 is 15 residues. CDR3 in DNA: TGCGCCAGCAGGCCGGACGGGACTAGCGGGGACGAGCAGTTCTTC. Its translation is CASRPDGTSGDEQFF.

This clone was counted between two and nine times. This chain joins TRBV7-2 and TRBJ1-6; D is uncertain. Germline assignment: CDR1 SGHTA and CDR2 FQGNSA. The CDR3 loop spans 13 amino acids. V was pared by 6 bases and J by 11 bases, with 14 bases between. This CDR3 is CASSPEAPTPLHF. The CDR3 coding sequence is TGTGCCAGCAGTCCGGAGGCGCCGACACCCCTCCACTTT.

This clone has more than one count but fewer than ten. This chain joins TRBV7-9 and TRBJ2-7, with 8 bases fitting TRBD2. V dropped 0 bases and J dropped 7; count of bases not matched to a gene: 2. Germline V gene sequence: CDR1 SEHNR, CDR2 FQNEAQ (reference sequence). There are 13 residues in the CDR3. The CDR3 protein is CASSLAGGDEQYF. The CDR3 region has the DNA TGTGCCAGCAGCTTAGCCGGGGGGGATGAGCAGTACTTC. Drawing the rest from reference TRBV7-9 and TRBJ2-7, the complete variable domain is DTGVSQNPRHKITKRGQNVTFRCDPISEHNRLYWYRQTLGQGPEFLTYFQNEAQLEKSRLLSDRFSAERPKGSFSTLEIQRTEQGDSAMYLCASSLAGGDEQYFGPGTRLTVT.

The table lists this clone with a few counts. V gene TRBV9 combines with J gene TRBJ1-5; D unresolved. The CDR3 is 15 residues long. V was trimmed by 0 bases and J by 2 bases, leaving 9 bases between them. CDR1 and CDR2 from the germline V gene are SGDLS and YYNGEE. The CDR3: CASSVDVVGNQPQHF. The CDR3, as DNA: TGTGCCAGCAGCGTAGACGTGGTAGGCAATCAGCCCCAGCATTTT.

This clone showed up just a few times. The chain has TRBV7-9 and TRBJ2-1; weak D call: TRBD1 (5 bases). Trimming cost V 6 bases and J 6 bases, with 12 bases left between them. This CDR3 contains 13 residues. The V gene's germline CDR1 is SEHNR and CDR2 FQNEAQ (reference sequence). The CDR3 sequence is CASRTVQGNEQFF. The CDR3 DNA reads TGTGCCAGCAGAACCGTTCAGGGCAATGAGCAGTTCTTC.

This sequence joins TRBV7-8 and TRBJ1-5, with D possibly TRBD1 on 6 matching bases. The germline V gene has CDR1 SGHVS and CDR2 FQNEAQ. Deletions cut 0 bases from V and 3 bases from J, with 9 bases between. The CDR3 runs to 15 residues. The CDR3 loop is CASSLARTDNQPQHF. For the CDR3, the DNA is TGTGCCAGCAGCTTAGCGAGGACAGACAATCAGCCCCAGCATTTT.

The CDR3 is CASSLGRLAGFTDTQYF. In DNA form, the CDR3 reads TGCGCCAGCAGCTTGGGTCGACTAGCGGGATTCACAGATACGCAGTATTTT. The V and J genes are TRBV5-1 and TRBJ2-3, with 11 bases aligning to TRBD2. V was pared by 0 bases and J by 2 bases, with 5 bases of the junction left unmatched. Germline V gene data show CDR1 as SGHRS and CDR2 as YFSETQ. There are 17 residues in the CDR3.